These 25 T cell receptor beta chains came from one sample sequenced in a study of cytomegalovirus exposure and HLA in healthy donors. Both 60 Vbeta primers and 13 Jbeta primers went into the PCR. Libraries were prepared by immunoSEQ multiplex PCR; TCRdb keeps only in-frame clonotypes and omits some of them. The sample holds 80,000 or so clones, around 60% seen once. Sequenced input: PBMCs. The receptors were sampled from a male donor in good health and CMV-seropositive.

V usage is TRBV9 and J usage is TRBJ1-2, with a tentative D call TRBD1 (5 bases). The CDR3 extends over 15 amino acids. Per the germline V gene, CDR1 is SGDLS and CDR2 is YYNGEE. The ends were cut back, 4 bases at V and 8 bases at J, with 21 bases in the middle. The CDR3 DNA sequence: TGTGCCAGCAGCACCCCAAACGGAGGGGATGGAGGCTACACCTTC. Its protein product is CASSTPNGGDGGYTF.

The rearrangement uses TRBV29-1 and TRBJ2-7; possibly TRBD1 for D (6 bases). Germline values: CDR1 SQVTM, CDR2 ANQGSEA. The CDR3 is made up of 12 amino acids. The CDR3: CSYRDIAYEQYF. The CDR3 DNA is TGCAGTTACCGGGACATCGCCTACGAGCAGTACTTC.

This clone has at least ten counts. The rearrangement links TRBV5-5 to TRBJ2-7; D not certain. V shed 0 bases and J shed 6 bases, with 19 bases lying between them. The germline V gene encodes CDR1 SGHKS and CDR2 YYEKEE (reference sequence). CDR3 length: 16 residues. The chain's CDR3 is CASSLGSSPLSGEQYF. For the CDR3, the DNA is TGTGCCAGCAGCTTGGGGTCTTCCCCCCTCTCCGGCGAGCAGTACTTC.

In its sample, this clone was seen a few times. The rearrangement uses TRBV7-9 and TRBJ2-7; tentatively, D is TRBD2 (5 bases). Trimming took 4 bases from V and 6 from J, leaving 16 bases between them. Germline CDR1 SEHNR, CDR2 FQNEAQ (reference sequence). CDR3 size: 14 residues. The CDR3 here is CASSSSSGWGEQYF. In DNA, the CDR3 is TGTGCCAGCAGCTCCTCGTCGGGGTGGGGCGAGCAGTACTTC.

This chain joins TRBV5-1 and TRBJ2-1, with D possibly matching TRBD1 (6 bases). This CDR3 contains 14 residues. V was shortened by 4 bases and J by 5 bases, with 13 bases between the two germline ends. CDR1 SGHRS and CDR2 YFSETQ come from the germline V gene. The CDR3 spells CASSPTGSHNEQFF. CDR3 DNA sequence: TGCGCCAGCAGCCCCACAGGGAGCCACAATGAGCAGTTCTTC.

The chain links TRBV9 to TRBJ2-3, with TRBD1 identical over 8 bases. Germline assignment: CDR1 SGDLS and CDR2 YYNGEE. Trimming cost V 0 bases and J 6 bases; bases outside gene matches: 6. This CDR3 comprises 15 residues. CDR3 coding DNA: TGTGCCAGCAGCGTAGCCCCGCGGACAGGGGATACGCAGTATTTT. Translating gives CASSVAPRTGDTQYF.

The chain's CDR3 is CASSGDSSLAFF. As DNA, the CDR3 is TGTGCCAGCAGTGGAGACAGTTCCCTGGCTTTCTTT. The chain carries TRBV2 and TRBJ1-1; perhaps TRBD1 as D (5 bases). The CDR3 totals 12 residues. The V end was cut by 4 bases, the J end by 11 bases, with 14 bases between. CDR1 is SNHLY and CDR2 is FYNNEI in the germline V gene.

The V and J genes are TRBV30 and TRBJ2-1; TRBD2 matches at 11 bases. The CDR3 spans 15 residues. The V and J ends lost 3 bases and 7 bases, in that order; junction bases with no gene match: 8. Germline V lookup: CDR1 GTSNPN, CDR2 SVGIG (reference sequence). The CDR3 is CAWSAGTSGGNEQFF. The CDR3 nucleotides are TGTGCCTGGAGCGCCGGGACTAGCGGTGGGAATGAGCAGTTCTTC.

V usage is TRBV6-1 and J usage is TRBJ1-3, with D unclear. Germline V CDR1 and CDR2: MNHNS, SASEGT. The ends were cut back, 4 bases at V and 2 bases at J, with 9 bases in the middle. The CDR3 covers 14 residues. The CDR3 here is CASSGRGPGNTIYF. The CDR3 DNA reads as TGTGCCAGCAGTGGGCGGGGTCCTGGAAACACCATATATTTT.

This chain's CDR3 is CASSSRLAKNIQYF. Here the CDR3 DNA reads TGTGCCAGCAGCTCTAGGCTAGCCAAAAACATTCAGTACTTC. The V call is TRBV11-2, the J call TRBJ2-4; D uncertain. This CDR3 region has 14 residues. V dropped 4 bases and J dropped 0 bases, with 7 bases sitting between them. Germline V lookup: CDR1 SGHAT, CDR2 FQNNGV.

This chain links TRBV4-3 with TRBJ2-4; the D gene is possibly TRBD1 (6 bases). Trimming removed 2 bases from V and 6 bases from J, with 11 bases in between. This CDR3 has 14 amino acids. CDR1 and CDR2 from the germline V gene are LGHNA and YSLEER. In DNA form, the CDR3 reads TGCGCCAGCAGCCAATGGACAGCCTCAAACATTCAGTACTTC. Translating it yields CASSQWTASNIQYF.

V is TRBV5-1 and J is TRBJ2-1; 9 bases are shared with TRBD1. V lost 8 bases and J lost 5; bases outside the gene matches: 8. Germline lookup yields CDR1 SGHRS and CDR2 YFSETQ. CDR3 size: 14 residues. The DNA for the CDR3 is TGCGCCAGTTCCGGGACAGGGATCCACAATGAGCAGTTCTTC. Translated: CASSGTGIHNEQFF. Full variable domain (remainder filled in from reference TRBV5-1 and TRBJ2-1): KAGVTQTPRYLIKTRGQQVTLSCSPISGHRSVSWYQQTPGQGLQFLFEYFSETQRNKGNFPGRFSGRQFSNSRSEMNVSTLELGDSALYLCASSGTGIHNEQFFGPGTRLTVL.

This chain joins TRBV5-4 and TRBJ1-4; D not certain. The germline V gene encodes CDR1 SGHNT and CDR2 YYREEE (reference sequence). There are 13 residues in the CDR3. Deletions cut 3 bases from V and 12 bases from J, with 15 bases between. This CDR3 is CASSYRTAGELFF. In DNA form, the CDR3 reads TGTGCCAGCAGCTACCGGACCGCCGGGGAACTGTTTTTT.

This chain joins TRBV10-3 and TRBJ2-3, with 7 nucleotides matching TRBD2. Germline loops: CDR1 ENHRY, CDR2 SYGVKD. The CDR3 has 14 amino acids. The J segment lost 2 bases and the V segment lost 11 bases, leaving 10 bases of the junction unmatched. The CDR3: CAGEGGGDTDTQYF. In DNA, the CDR3 is TGTGCCGGGGAGGGCGGAGGGGACACAGATACGCAGTATTTT.

J is TRBJ2-4 and V is TRBV6-1; weak D call: TRBD1 (5 bases). The V end was cut by 7 bases, the J end by 0 bases, with 13 bases between. The CDR3 extends over 15 amino acids. CDR1 is MNHNS and CDR2 is SASEGT in the germline V gene. The CDR3 DNA follows: TGTGCCAGCATGACAGTAAATCAAGCCAAAAACATTCAGTACTTC. Its translation is CASMTVNQAKNIQYF.

V is TRBV5-1 and J is TRBJ2-7; 9 positions match TRBD1. J lost 5 bases, V lost 4 bases, and 13 bases had no gene match. The CDR3 contains 16 residues. Per germline, CDR1 SGHRS and CDR2 YFSETQ. This chain's CDR3 is CASSLNTGTGNDEQYF. As DNA, the CDR3 is TGCGCCAGCAGCCTAAATACCGGGACAGGGAACGACGAGCAGTACTTC.

This chain joins TRBV7-9 and TRBJ2-1; 8 bases agree with TRBD2. Germline V gives CDR1 SEHNR, CDR2 FQNEAQ (reference sequence). This CDR3 comprises 15 residues. Unmatched junction bases numbered 7, after V lost 5 bases and J lost 4 bases. The DNA for the CDR3 is TGTGCCAGCAGCGCTCCGGGAGGGTCTTACAATGAGCAGTTCTTC. The encoded protein is CASSAPGGSYNEQFF.

The V call is TRBV27, the J call TRBJ2-5; a weak D match, TRBD1 (5 bases). The J call may be mistaken, given a closer DNA end match to TRBJ2-7. Per germline, CDR1 MNHEY and CDR2 SMNVEV (reference sequence). The CDR3 is 13 amino acids. DNA of the CDR3: TGTGCCAGCAGCCACGGGCAGGGCTACGAGCAGTACTTC. This sequence encodes CASSHGQGYEQYF.

J is TRBJ1-1 and V is TRBV15; 9 bases are a match to TRBD1. The length of the CDR3 is 12 residues. V lost 3 bases to trimming and J lost 12 bases; unmatched junction nucleotides: 5. From germline, CDR1 is LNHNV and CDR2 YYDKDF (reference sequence). The CDR3 region has the DNA TGTGCCACCAGCAGCGGGGACAGGGCGACTTTCTTT. Encoded protein: CATSSGDRATFF.

This chain links TRBV4-1 with TRBJ2-5, with D perhaps matching TRBD2 (6 bases). V was trimmed by 2 bases and J by 5 bases, leaving 18 bases between them. This CDR3 has 16 residues. The V gene's germline CDR1 is MGHRA and CDR2 YSYEKL. The DNA for the CDR3 is TGCGCCAGCAGCCAAATTCCCGGGAGAGGAGGGGAGACCCAGTACTTC. Its protein is CASSQIPGRGGETQYF.

The chain has TRBV19 and TRBJ2-6; perhaps TRBD2 as D (6 bases). Looked up from germline, CDR1 is LNHDA and CDR2 is SQIVND (reference sequence). This CDR3 region has 15 residues. Between the trimmed V and J ends, which lost 3 bases and 1 base, there was a span of 7 bases. The CDR3 reads CASSIRGSGANVLTF. As DNA, the CDR3 is TGTGCCAGTAGTATTCGGGGGTCTGGGGCCAACGTCCTGACTTTC.

The chain carries TRBV28 and TRBJ2-3; D is ambiguous. The CDR3 has 15 amino acids. The V gene lost 5 bases and the J gene lost 1 base, with 13 bases spanning the gap. From germline, CDR1 is MDHEN and CDR2 SYDVKM. The CDR3 sequence: CASSPSIGGTDTQYF. The CDR3 bases are TGTGCCAGCAGTCCTAGTATTGGAGGCACAGATACGCAGTATTTT.

The V and J genes are TRBV5-1 and TRBJ2-1; possibly TRBD2 for D (6 bases). The CDR3 consists of 16 residues. V lost 3 bases, J lost 4 bases, and 17 bases lay in between. Germline V gene sequence: CDR1 SGHRS, CDR2 YFSETQ. For the CDR3, the DNA is TGCGCCAGCAGCTCGTCGGGACTTTCCCTTTACAATGAGCAGTTCTTC. It yields the protein CASSSSGLSLYNEQFF.

V and J are TRBV27 and TRBJ2-3, with 7 bases matching TRBD2. CDR3 length: 16 amino acids. The V segment lost 5 bases and the J segment 0 bases; nucleotides outside the gene matches: 8. The germline V gene encodes CDR1 MNHEY and CDR2 SMNVEV (reference sequence). The CDR3 DNA reads TGTGCCAGCAGTCACCCGACTAGCCGGAGCACAGATACGCAGTATTTT. Protein sequence: CASSHPTSRSTDTQYF.

CDR3 coding DNA: TGTGCCGGCCGGGACAGTGGAAACACCATATATTTT. It translates to CAGRDSGNTIYF. V and J are TRBV7-8 and TRBJ1-3; 7 nucleotides line up with TRBD1. Germline assignment: CDR1 SGHVS and CDR2 FQNEAQ. V lost 11 bases and J lost 3; bases outside the gene matches: 4. The CDR3 extends over 12 amino acids.